These 27 T cell receptor beta chains came from one sample sequenced in a study of cytomegalovirus exposure and HLA in healthy donors. Assay: immunoSEQ multiplex PCR; the TCRdb copy retains only in-frame clones and omits some. The sample consists of around 73,000 clones, 80% to 90% of them appearing once. Source material: PBMCs. These receptors all come from a woman under 30 in good health and CMV-seropositive.

The chain is built from TRBV27 and TRBJ2-7, with D perhaps TRBD2 (6 bases). Per germline, CDR1 MNHEY and CDR2 SMNVEV (reference sequence). V dropped 2 bases and J dropped 6 bases, with 14 bases sitting between them. This CDR3 is 14 amino acids long. The CDR3 nucleotides are TGTGCCAGCAGTTTAGGGGCGGGGAGGTTCGAGCAGTACTTC. Its protein product is CASSLGAGRFEQYF.

The rearrangement joins TRBV4-3 to TRBJ2-6, with a possible D match to TRBD1 (6 bases). This CDR3 has 15 residues. The V and J ends lost 3 bases and 2 bases respectively, with 8 bases between them. The germline CDR1 and CDR2 sequences are LGHNA and YSLEER. CDR3: CASSQNRAGANVLTF. The CDR3 nucleotides are TGCGCCAGCAGCCAGAACAGGGCTGGGGCCAACGTCCTGACTTTC.

The chain has TRBV28 and TRBJ2-5; D may be TRBD1 (6 bases). Germline CDR1 and CDR2: MDHEN and SYDVKM. With 6 bases removed from V and 5 bases from J, the gap between germline ends came to 22 bases. The CDR3 has 16 amino acids. Here the CDR3 reads CASSPLDRNGKETQYF. Here the CDR3 DNA reads TGTGCCAGCAGCCCCCTGGACAGAAACGGCAAGGAGACCCAGTACTTC.

V is TRBV10-3 and J is TRBJ1-5, with TRBD1 matching over 8 bases. V lost 3 bases and J lost 0; bases outside the gene matches: 1. The CDR3 runs to 15 residues. Germline values: CDR1 ENHRY, CDR2 SYGVKD. The CDR3 loop reads CAISDGTGSNQPQHF. The CDR3 region has the DNA TGTGCCATCAGTGACGGGACAGGTAGCAATCAGCCCCAGCATTTT.

The V call is TRBV7-9, the J call TRBJ2-1, with a weak D call TRBD2 (6 bases). Looked up from germline, CDR1 is SEHNR and CDR2 is FQNEAQ (reference sequence). Trimming left V 3 bases short and J 2 bases short, with 11 bases between. The CDR3 has 15 residues. CDR3 sequence reads: CASSFRRETYNEQFF. The CDR3 DNA follows: TGTGCCAGCAGCTTTAGACGGGAGACCTACAATGAGCAGTTCTTC.

This clone was observed once. The chain is built from TRBV9 and TRBJ1-4; D is ambiguous. The CDR3 has 15 amino acids. Germline-derived CDR1 and CDR2 are SGDLS and YYNGEE. Trimming stripped 0 bases from V and 1 base from J, with 7 bases between. The CDR3 spells CASSVEAITNEKLFF. The CDR3 DNA is TGTGCCAGCAGCGTAGAAGCGATAACTAATGAAAAACTGTTTTTT.

The chain links TRBV7-2 to TRBJ1-6, with D uncertain. With 4 bases removed from V and 3 bases from J, the gap between germline ends came to 13 bases. The length of the CDR3 is 16 residues. From germline, CDR1 is SGHTA and CDR2 FQGNSA. The CDR3 DNA sequence: TGTGCCAGCAGCTCGGCGGCTCGGGTCTATAATTCACCCCTCCACTTT. This encodes CASSSAARVYNSPLHF.

The chain is built from TRBV7-2 and TRBJ1-2, with 7 bases that match TRBD1. V shed 2 bases, J shed 1 base, and the junction held 7 bases outside the gene matches. This CDR3 has 16 amino acids. Germline loops: CDR1 SGHTA, CDR2 FQGNSA. In DNA form, the CDR3 reads TGTGCCAGCAGCTTATCCCCGGGGACAGTTAACTATGGCTACACCTTC. Translated, it gives CASSLSPGTVNYGYTF.

This chain joins TRBV5-4 and TRBJ2-7, with TRBD2 identical over 12 bases. Unmatched junction bases numbered 10, after V lost 2 bases and J lost 7 bases. CDR3 length equals 16 residues. The germline V gene has CDR1 SGHNT and CDR2 YYREEE (reference sequence). The CDR3 sequence: CASSLRTSGALGEQYF. The CDR3 coding sequence is TGTGCCAGCAGCTTACGGACTAGCGGGGCCCTTGGTGAGCAGTACTTC.

CDR3 loop: CASSQDPSDSDEQFF. Written as DNA, the CDR3 is TGTGCCAGCAGCCAAGATCCTTCAGATTCCGATGAGCAGTTCTTC. V usage is TRBV4-2 and J usage is TRBJ2-1, with unresolved D. CDR1 and CDR2 from the germline V gene are LGHNA and YNFKEQ. V was pared by 0 bases and J by 8 bases, with 14 bases between. The CDR3 contains 15 residues.

The chain uses TRBV29-1 and TRBJ2-7; D may be TRBD2 (6 bases). With 1 base removed from V and 3 bases from J, the gap between germline ends came to 13 bases. The germline V gene encodes CDR1 SQVTM and CDR2 ANQGSEA. The CDR3 has 14 residues. The CDR3 DNA reads TGCAGCGTTGAAGGGGTGGGGGAGGTCTACGAGCAGTACTTC. Protein sequence: CSVEGVGEVYEQYF.

The gene calls are TRBV29-1 and TRBJ2-5, with 9 bases identical to TRBD1. The V gene end was trimmed by 0 bases and the J gene end by 3 bases; junction bases not matched to a gene: 8. CDR1 is SQVTM, CDR2 ANQGSEA, per germline. The CDR3 has 16 residues. The CDR3 region is CSVEDQWTGVKETQYF. CDR3 DNA sequence: TGCAGCGTTGAAGATCAATGGACAGGGGTGAAAGAGACCCAGTACTTC.

The chain has TRBV6-1 and TRBJ2-7; the match to TRBD2 covers 9 bases. The CDR3 sequence is 14 residues long. V gave up 6 bases and J gave up 5 bases; unmatched junction bases: 8. In germline, CDR1 is MNHNS, CDR2 SASEGT. The CDR3 region is CASRLGLAGNEQYF. DNA for the CDR3: TGTGCCAGCAGGCTGGGGCTAGCGGGGAACGAGCAGTACTTC.

In nucleotides, the CDR3 is TGTGCCAGCGGAGGACCTAGCTCCTACAATGAGCAGTTCTTC. Its translation is CASGGPSSYNEQFF. The rearrangement joins TRBV9 to TRBJ2-1, with D possibly being TRBD2 (5 bases). V was shortened by 7 bases and J by 0 bases, with 11 bases between the two germline ends. This CDR3 is built from 14 residues. Germline CDR1 and CDR2: SGDLS and YYNGEE.

This sequence joins TRBV2 and TRBJ2-4, with 11 positions matching TRBD1. After removal of 6 bases from V and 9 bases from J, the junction contained 10 bases not matched to a gene. Germline V lookup: CDR1 SNHLY, CDR2 FYNNEI. This CDR3 region has 15 residues. CDR3 sequence (DNA): TGTGCCAGCAGCCTCCCGGGGGGACAGGGGGTCATTCAGTACTTC. Its protein is CASSLPGGQGVIQYF.

As concerns this clone: Other DNA sequences in this sample translate to the same CDR3. This rearrangement joins TRBV19 to TRBJ1-5, with D tentatively TRBD1 (6 bases). V lost 6 bases, J lost 0 bases, and 9 bases lay in between. There are 14 residues in the CDR3. The germline V gene encodes CDR1 LNHDA and CDR2 SQIVND (reference sequence). CDR3 amino acids: CASSGQYSNQPQHF. In DNA, the CDR3 is TGTGCCAGTAGCGGACAGTATAGCAATCAGCCCCAGCATTTT.

V is TRBV6-5 and J is TRBJ1-1; possible D gene TRBD1, 6 bases. The CDR3 spans 15 residues. V was pared by 7 bases and J by 2 bases, with 17 bases between. Germline V gene sequence: CDR1 MNHEY, CDR2 SVGAGI. CDR3 sequence reads: CASTPEGVGNTEAFF. The CDR3 region has the DNA TGTGCCAGCACACCAGAGGGGGTGGGCAACACTGAAGCTTTCTTT.

The rearrangement joins TRBV2 to TRBJ2-5, with a possible D match to TRBD1 (6 bases). Between the trimmed V and J ends, which lost 5 bases and 1 base, there was a span of 11 bases. Germline CDR1 is SNHLY and CDR2 is FYNNEI. This CDR3 has 14 amino acids. CDR3 amino acids: CASSPSDSQETQYF. Here the CDR3 DNA reads TGTGCCAGCAGTCCGTCGGACAGCCAAGAGACCCAGTACTTC.

V is TRBV30 and J is TRBJ2-2, with D unclear. This CDR3 is 10 amino acids long. Germline assignment: CDR1 GTSNPN and CDR2 SVGIG (reference sequence). Trimming removed 8 bases from V and 5 bases from J, with 6 bases in between. The chain's CDR3 is CAQYTGELFF. In DNA form, the CDR3 reads TGTGCCCAGTATACCGGGGAGCTGTTTTTT.

V is TRBV13 and J is TRBJ2-7; 10 bases are a match to TRBD1. The V segment lost 5 bases and the J segment 2 bases; nucleotides outside the gene matches: 6. This CDR3 has 15 amino acids. CDR1 and CDR2 (germline): PRHDT, FYEKMQ (reference sequence). The CDR3 is CASSASGQGTYEQYF. The CDR3 DNA reads TGTGCCAGCAGCGCTTCGGGACAGGGGACCTACGAGCAGTACTTC.

V usage is TRBV7-2 and J usage is TRBJ2-3, with a possible D match to TRBD2 (6 bases). The germline V gene has CDR1 SGHTA and CDR2 FQGNSA. The germline V and J ends were trimmed by 3 bases and 2 bases, with 12 bases remaining between them. This CDR3 is 15 amino acids long. The CDR3 reads CASSLGGDPTDTQYF. In DNA, the CDR3 is TGTGCCAGCAGCTTGGGCGGGGACCCCACAGATACGCAGTATTTT.

The chain carries TRBV2 and TRBJ1-3; 11 bases match TRBD1. CDR1 and CDR2 (germline): SNHLY, FYNNEI. Unmatched junction bases numbered 4, after V lost 6 bases and J lost 3 bases. The CDR3 loop spans 15 amino acids. The CDR3 coding sequence is TGTGCCAGCAGGGGACAGGGGGTAGTTGGAAACACCATATATTTT. Protein sequence: CASRGQGVVGNTIYF.

V gene TRBV29-1 combines with J gene TRBJ1-1, with D perhaps TRBD1 (6 bases). In germline, CDR1 is SQVTM, CDR2 ANQGSEA. The V gene lost 4 bases and the J gene lost 0 bases, with 12 bases spanning the gap. The CDR3 totals 14 residues. CDR3 DNA sequence: TGCAGCGTTGCGGGGGCGGGGGTGAACACTGAAGCTTTCTTT. It is translated as CSVAGAGVNTEAFF. The full variable domain, with the rest looked up from reference TRBV29-1 and TRBJ1-1, is SAVISQKPSRDICQRGTSLTIQCQVDSQVTMMFWYRQQPGQSLTLIATANQGSEATYESGFVIDKFPISRPNLTFSTLTVSNMSPEDSSIYLCSVAGAGVNTEAFFGQGTRLTVV.

This chain uses TRBV7-9 with TRBJ2-3; 10 bases are a match to TRBD2. V lost 2 bases and J lost 4; bases outside the gene matches: 6. Germline values: CDR1 SEHNR, CDR2 FQNEAQ (reference sequence). CDR3 length: 16 residues. CDR3 region: CASSLQGLAGADTQYF. CDR3 sequence (DNA): TGTGCCAGCAGCTTACAGGGGCTAGCGGGAGCAGATACGCAGTATTTT.

The genes are TRBV30 and TRBJ2-7; no definite D call. Per germline, CDR1 GTSNPN and CDR2 SVGIG (reference sequence). This CDR3 contains 12 residues. The germline V and J ends were trimmed by 0 bases and 2 bases, with 5 bases remaining between them. CDR3: CAWSVAPYEQYF. DNA for the CDR3: TGTGCCTGGAGTGTAGCACCCTACGAGCAGTACTTC.

The rearrangement links TRBV7-9 to TRBJ2-3; the match to TRBD1 covers 7 bases. Germline V gene data show CDR1 as SEHNR and CDR2 as FQNEAQ (reference sequence). V was clipped by 5 bases and J by 2 bases; unmatched bases: 10. The length of the CDR3 is 16 residues. CDR3 amino acids: CASSPVKGAHTDTQYF. CDR3 in DNA: TGTGCCAGCAGCCCCGTGAAGGGGGCACACACAGATACGCAGTATTTT.

Concerning this clone itself: A junction end diverges from the germline sequence, so it may reflect a read error. The chain links TRBV7-7 to TRBJ2-3; TRBD2 matches at 9 bases. Per the germline V gene, CDR1 is SSHAT and CDR2 is FNYEAQ (reference sequence). The CDR3 length is 15 residues. The CDR3 is CASSTSGRTTDTQYF. The CDR3 DNA reads TGTGCTAGCAGCACGAGCGGGAGGACCACAGATACGCAGTATTTT.